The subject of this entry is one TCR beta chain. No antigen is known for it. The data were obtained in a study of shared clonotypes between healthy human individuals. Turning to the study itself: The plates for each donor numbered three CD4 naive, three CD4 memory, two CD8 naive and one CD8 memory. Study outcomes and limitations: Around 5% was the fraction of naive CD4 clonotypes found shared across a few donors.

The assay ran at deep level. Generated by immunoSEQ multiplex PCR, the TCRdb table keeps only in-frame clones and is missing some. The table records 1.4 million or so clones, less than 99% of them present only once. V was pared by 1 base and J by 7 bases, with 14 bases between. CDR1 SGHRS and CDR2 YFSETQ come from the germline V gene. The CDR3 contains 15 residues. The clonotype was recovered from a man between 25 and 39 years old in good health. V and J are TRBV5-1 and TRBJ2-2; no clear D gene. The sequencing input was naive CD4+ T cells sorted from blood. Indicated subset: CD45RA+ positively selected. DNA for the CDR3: TGCGCCAGCAGCTTGCTTTCATCCCCTGACGGGGAGCTGTTTTTT. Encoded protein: CASSLLSSPDGELFF.